The entry that follows covers one T cell receptor beta chain sequence. This entry belongs to a study of T cell responses to AZD1222 COVID-19 vaccine. CDR1 and CDR2 from the germline V gene are ENHRY and SYGVKD. This CDR3 is built from 17 residues. V lost 6 bases, J lost 4 bases, and 7 bases stayed unmatched. TCRdb's copy holds only in-frame clones and misses some; the assay was immunoSEQ multiplex PCR. The table has 90,000 to 100,000 clones, approximately 87% seen once; the top ten hold approximately 2.8%. The TCR comes from an adult in good health. This specimen consisted of peripheral blood, obtained on day 0 of AZD1222 vaccination. The rearrangement links TRBV10-3 to TRBJ2-2; 14 bases align to TRBD2. The CDR3 coding sequence is TGTGCCATCAGAATAACGGGACTAGCGGGAGTCACCGGGGAGCTGTTTTTT. Its protein product is CAIRITGLAGVTGELFF.